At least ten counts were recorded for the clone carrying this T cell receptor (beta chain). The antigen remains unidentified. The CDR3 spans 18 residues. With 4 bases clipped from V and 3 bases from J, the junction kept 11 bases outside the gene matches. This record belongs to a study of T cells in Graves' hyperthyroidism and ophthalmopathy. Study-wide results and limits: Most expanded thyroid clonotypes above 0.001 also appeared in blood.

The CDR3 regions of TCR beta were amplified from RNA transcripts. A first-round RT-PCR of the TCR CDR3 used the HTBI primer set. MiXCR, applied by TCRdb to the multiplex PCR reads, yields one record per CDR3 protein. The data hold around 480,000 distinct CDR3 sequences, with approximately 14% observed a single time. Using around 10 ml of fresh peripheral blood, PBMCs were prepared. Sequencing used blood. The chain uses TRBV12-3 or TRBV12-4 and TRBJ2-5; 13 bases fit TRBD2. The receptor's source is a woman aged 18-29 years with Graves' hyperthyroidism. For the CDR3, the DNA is TGTGCCAGCAGTTGGGAACTAGCGGGAGGGCCTATGGAAGAGACCCAGTACTTC. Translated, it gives CASSWELAGGPMEETQYF.